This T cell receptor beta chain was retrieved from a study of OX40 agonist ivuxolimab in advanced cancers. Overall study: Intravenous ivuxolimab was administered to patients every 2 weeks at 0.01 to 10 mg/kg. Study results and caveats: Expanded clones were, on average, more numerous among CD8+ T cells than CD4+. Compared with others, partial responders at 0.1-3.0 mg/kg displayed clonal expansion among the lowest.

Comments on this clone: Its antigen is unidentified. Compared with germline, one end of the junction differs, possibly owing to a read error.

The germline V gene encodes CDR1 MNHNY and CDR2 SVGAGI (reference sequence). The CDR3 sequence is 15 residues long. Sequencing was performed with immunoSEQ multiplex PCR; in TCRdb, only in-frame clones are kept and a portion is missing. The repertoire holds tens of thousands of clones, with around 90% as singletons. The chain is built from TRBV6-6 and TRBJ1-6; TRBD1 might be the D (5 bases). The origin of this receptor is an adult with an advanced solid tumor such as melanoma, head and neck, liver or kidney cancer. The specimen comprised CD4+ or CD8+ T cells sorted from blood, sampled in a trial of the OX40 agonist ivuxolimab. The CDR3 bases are TGTGCCAGCAATTACCGACAGACAATTAATTCACCCCTCCACTTT. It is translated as CASNYRQTINSPLHF.